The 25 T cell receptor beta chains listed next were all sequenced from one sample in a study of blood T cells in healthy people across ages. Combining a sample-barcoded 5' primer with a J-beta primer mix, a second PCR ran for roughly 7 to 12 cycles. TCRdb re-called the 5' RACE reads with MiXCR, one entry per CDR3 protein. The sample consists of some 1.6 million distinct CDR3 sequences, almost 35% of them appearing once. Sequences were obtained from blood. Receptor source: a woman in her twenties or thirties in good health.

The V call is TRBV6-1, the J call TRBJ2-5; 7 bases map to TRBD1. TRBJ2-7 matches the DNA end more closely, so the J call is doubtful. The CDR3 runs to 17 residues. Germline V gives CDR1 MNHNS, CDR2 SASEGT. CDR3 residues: CASSDPSDRAAGYEQYF. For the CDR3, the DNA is TGTGCCAGCAGTGACCCCTCTGACAGGGCGGCTGGGTACGAGCAGTACTTC.

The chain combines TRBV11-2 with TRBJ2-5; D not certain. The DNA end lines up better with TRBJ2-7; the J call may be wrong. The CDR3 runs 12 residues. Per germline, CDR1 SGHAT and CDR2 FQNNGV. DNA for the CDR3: TGTGCCAGCAGCTTAAATACACACGAGCAGTACTTC. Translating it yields CASSLNTHEQYF.

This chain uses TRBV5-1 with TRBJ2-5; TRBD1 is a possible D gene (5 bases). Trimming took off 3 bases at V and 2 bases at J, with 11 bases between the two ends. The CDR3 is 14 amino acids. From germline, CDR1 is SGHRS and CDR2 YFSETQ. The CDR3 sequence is CASSSGPGQETQYF. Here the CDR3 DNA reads TGCGCCAGCAGCTCTGGCCCAGGGCAAGAGACCCAGTACTTC.

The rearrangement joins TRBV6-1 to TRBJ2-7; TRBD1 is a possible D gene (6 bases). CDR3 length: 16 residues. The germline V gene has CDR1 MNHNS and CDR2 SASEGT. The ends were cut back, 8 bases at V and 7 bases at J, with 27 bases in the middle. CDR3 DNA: TGTGCCAGCGTTTACAGGGAACTTAGCTCCTACAATGAGCAGTACTTC. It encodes CASVYRELSSYNEQYF.

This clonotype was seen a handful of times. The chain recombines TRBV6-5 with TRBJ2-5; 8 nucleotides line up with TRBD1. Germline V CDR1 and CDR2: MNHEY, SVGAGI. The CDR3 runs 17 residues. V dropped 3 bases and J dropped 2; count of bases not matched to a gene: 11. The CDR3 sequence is CASSYYGTGFGQETQYF. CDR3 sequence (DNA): TGTGCCAGCAGTTATTACGGGACAGGTTTTGGGCAAGAGACCCAGTACTTC.

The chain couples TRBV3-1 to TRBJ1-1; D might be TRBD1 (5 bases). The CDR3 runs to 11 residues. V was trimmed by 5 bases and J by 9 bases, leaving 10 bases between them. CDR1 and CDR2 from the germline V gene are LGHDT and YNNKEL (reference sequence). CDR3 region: CASSGTGKAFF. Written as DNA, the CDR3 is TGTGCCAGCAGCGGGACGGGAAAAGCTTTCTTT.

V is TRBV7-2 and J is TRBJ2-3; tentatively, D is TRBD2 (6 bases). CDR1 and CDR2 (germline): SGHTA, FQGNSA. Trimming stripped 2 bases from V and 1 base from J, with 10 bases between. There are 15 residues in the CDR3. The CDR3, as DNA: TGTGCCAGCAGCTTAAAGCGGGCAGGCACAGATACGCAGTATTTT. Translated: CASSLKRAGTDTQYF.

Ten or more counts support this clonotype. CDR3 sequence: CASSSTFSGANVLTF. In DNA, the CDR3 is TGTGCCAGCAGTAGCACCTTTTCGGGGGCCAACGTCCTGACTTTC. This sequence joins TRBV6-5 and TRBJ2-6; D gene ambiguous. The CDR3 runs to 15 residues. The V end was cut by 5 bases, the J end by 4 bases, with 12 bases between. The V gene's germline CDR1 is MNHEY and CDR2 SVGAGI.

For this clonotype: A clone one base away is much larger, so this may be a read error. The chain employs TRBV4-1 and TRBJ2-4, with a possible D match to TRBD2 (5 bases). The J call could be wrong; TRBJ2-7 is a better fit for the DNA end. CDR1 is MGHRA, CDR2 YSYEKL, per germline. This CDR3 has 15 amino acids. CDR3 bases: TGCGCCAGCAGCCAAGAACTAGTGGGGTTCTACGAGCAGTACTTC. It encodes CASSQELVGFYEQYF.

As DNA, the CDR3 is TGTGCCAGCAGTTTAGGTCTAGCGGGAGGGTTCTTC. It specifies CASSLGLAGGFF. This chain connects TRBV12-3 or TRBV12-4 to TRBJ2-1; 11 bases align to TRBD2. Losses at the gene ends were 1 base for V and 15 bases for J; bases not matched to a gene: 2. This CDR3 has 12 residues.

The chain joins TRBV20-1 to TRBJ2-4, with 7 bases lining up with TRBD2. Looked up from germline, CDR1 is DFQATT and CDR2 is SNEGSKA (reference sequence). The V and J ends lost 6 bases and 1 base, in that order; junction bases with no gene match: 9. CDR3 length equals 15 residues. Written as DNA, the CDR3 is TGCAGTGCCGAAATCTCAGCGGGGGCCAAAAACATTCAGTACTTC. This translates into CSAEISAGAKNIQYF.

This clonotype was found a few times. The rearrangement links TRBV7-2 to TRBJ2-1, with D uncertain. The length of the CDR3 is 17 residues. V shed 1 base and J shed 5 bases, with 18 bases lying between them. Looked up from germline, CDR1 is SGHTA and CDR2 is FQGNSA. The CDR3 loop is CASSLGPLVISNNEQFF. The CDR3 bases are TGTGCCAGCAGCTTAGGGCCCTTGGTTATTTCGAACAATGAGCAGTTCTTC. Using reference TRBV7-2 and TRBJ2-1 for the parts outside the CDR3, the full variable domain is GAGVSQSPSNKVTEKGKDVELRCDPISGHTALYWYRQSLGQGLEFLIYFQGNSAPDKSGLPSDRFSAERTGGSVSTLTIQRTQQEDSAVYLCASSLGPLVISNNEQFFGPGTRLTVL.

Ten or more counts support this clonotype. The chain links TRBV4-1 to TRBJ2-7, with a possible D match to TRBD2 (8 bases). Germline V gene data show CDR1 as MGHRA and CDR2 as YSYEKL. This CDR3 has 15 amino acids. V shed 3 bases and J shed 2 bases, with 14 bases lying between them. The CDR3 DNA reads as TGCGCCAGCAGCCAGGCGGGGGGACAGCCCTACGAGCAGTACTTC. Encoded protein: CASSQAGGQPYEQYF.

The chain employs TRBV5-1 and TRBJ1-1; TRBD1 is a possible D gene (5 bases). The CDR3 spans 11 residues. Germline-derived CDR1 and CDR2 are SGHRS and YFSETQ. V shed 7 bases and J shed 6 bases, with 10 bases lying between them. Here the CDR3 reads CASARAAEAFF. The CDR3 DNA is TGCGCCAGCGCCAGGGCGGCTGAAGCTTTCTTT.

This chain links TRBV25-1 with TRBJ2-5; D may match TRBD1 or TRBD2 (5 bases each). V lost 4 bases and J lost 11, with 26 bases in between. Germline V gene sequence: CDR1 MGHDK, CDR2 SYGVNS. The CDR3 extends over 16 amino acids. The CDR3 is CASSARHKGPYNEQYF. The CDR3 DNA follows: TGTGCCAGCAGTGCCCGACACAAGGGACCTTACAATGAGCAGTACTTC.

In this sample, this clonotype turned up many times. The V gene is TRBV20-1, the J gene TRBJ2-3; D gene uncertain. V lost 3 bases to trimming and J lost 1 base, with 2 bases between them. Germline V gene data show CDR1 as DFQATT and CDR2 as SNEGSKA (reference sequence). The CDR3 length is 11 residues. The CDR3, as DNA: TGCAGTGCTAGTGGCACAGATACGCAGTATTTT. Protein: CSASGTDTQYF.

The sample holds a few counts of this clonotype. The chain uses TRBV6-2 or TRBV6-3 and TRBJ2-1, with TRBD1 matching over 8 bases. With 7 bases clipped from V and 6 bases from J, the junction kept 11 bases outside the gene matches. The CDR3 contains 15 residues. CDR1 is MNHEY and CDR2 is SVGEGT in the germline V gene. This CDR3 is CASNQRDRSFNEQFF. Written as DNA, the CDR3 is TGTGCCAGCAACCAACGGGACAGGTCGTTCAATGAGCAGTTCTTC.

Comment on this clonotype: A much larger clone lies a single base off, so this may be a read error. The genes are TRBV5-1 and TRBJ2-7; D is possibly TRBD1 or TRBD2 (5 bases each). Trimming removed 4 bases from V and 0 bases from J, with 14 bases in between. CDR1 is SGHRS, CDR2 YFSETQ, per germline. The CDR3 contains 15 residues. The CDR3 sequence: CASSPGAESSYEQYF. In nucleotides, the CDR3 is TGCGCCAGCAGCCCCGGGGCGGAGAGCTCCTACGAGCAGTACTTC. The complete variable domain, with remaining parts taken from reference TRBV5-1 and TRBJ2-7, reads KAGVTQTPRYLIKTRGQQVTLSCSPISGHRSVSWYQQTPGQGLQFLFEYFSETQRNKGNFPGRFSGRQFSNSRSEMNVSTLELGDSALYLCASSPGAESSYEQYFGPGTRLTVT.

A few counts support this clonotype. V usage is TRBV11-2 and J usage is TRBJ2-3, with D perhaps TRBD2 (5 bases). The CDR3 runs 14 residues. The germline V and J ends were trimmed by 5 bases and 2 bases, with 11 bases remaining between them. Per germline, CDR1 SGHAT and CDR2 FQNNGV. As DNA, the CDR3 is TGTGCCAGCAGCAAGACTACACCCACAGATACGCAGTATTTT. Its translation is CASSKTTPTDTQYF.

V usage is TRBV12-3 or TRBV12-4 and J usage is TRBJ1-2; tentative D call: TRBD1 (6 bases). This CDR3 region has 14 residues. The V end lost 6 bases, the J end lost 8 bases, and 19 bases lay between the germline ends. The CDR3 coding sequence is TGTGCCAGCAGCTCATCCGTCGGGGGCTTCGGCTACACCTTC. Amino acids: CASSSSVGGFGYTF.

This CDR3 reads CASSLWGRLAGLQETQYF. The CDR3 coding sequence is TGTGCCAGCAGCTTGTGGGGGCGACTAGCGGGGTTACAAGAGACCCAGTACTTC. The chain couples TRBV5-6 to TRBJ2-5; 11 bases align to TRBD2. Germline loops: CDR1 SGHDT, CDR2 YYEEEE. CDR3 length: 18 amino acids. V was pared by 1 base and J by 2 bases, with 10 bases of the junction left unmatched.

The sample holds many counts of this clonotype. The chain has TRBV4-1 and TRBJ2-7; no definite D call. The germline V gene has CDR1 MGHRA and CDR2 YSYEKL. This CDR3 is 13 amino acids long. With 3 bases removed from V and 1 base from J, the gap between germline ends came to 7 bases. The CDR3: CASSHPYSYEQYF. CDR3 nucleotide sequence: TGCGCCAGCAGCCATCCTTATTCCTACGAGCAGTACTTC.

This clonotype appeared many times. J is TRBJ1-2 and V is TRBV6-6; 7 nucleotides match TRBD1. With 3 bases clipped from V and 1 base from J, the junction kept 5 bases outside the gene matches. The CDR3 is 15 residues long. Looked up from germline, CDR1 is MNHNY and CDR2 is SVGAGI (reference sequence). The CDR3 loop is CASSYGDRVNYGYTF. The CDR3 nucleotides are TGTGCCAGCAGTTATGGGGACAGAGTTAACTATGGCTACACCTTC.

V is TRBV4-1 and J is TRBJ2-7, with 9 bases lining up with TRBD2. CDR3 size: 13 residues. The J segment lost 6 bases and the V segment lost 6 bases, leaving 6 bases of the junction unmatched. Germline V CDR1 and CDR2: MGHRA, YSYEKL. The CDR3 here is CASRPREGGEQYF. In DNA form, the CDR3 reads TGCGCCAGCAGGCCGCGGGAGGGGGGCGAGCAGTACTTC.

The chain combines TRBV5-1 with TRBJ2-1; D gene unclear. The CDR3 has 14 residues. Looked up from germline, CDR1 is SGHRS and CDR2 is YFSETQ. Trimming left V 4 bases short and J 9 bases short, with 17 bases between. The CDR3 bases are TGCGCCAGCAGCCTCGATGTGGGATCGATTGAGCAGTTCTTC. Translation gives CASSLDVGSIEQFF.